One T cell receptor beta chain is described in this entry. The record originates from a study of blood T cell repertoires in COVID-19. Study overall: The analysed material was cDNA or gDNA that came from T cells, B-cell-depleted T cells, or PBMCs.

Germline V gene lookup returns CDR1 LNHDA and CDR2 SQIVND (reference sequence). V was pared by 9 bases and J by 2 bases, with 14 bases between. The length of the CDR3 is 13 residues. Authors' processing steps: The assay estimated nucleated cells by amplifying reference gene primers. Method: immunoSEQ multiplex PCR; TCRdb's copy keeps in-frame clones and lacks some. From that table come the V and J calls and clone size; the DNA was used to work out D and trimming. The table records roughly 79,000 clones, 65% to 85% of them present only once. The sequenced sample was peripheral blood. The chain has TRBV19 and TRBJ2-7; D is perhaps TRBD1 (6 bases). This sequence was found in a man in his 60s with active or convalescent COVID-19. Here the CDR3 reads CASRTAQAYEQYF. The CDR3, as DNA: TGTGCCAGCAGGACAGCTCAGGCCTACGAGCAGTACTTC.